The rows below give T cell receptor beta chains drawn from one sample of a study of CXCR3-negative and CXCR3-positive naive CD8 T cells. After re-calling the 5' RACE reads, TCRdb lists one entry per CDR3 protein, DNA absent. The sample data list over 70,000 distinct CDR3 sequences. The sequenced sample consisted of naive CXCR3- CD8+ T cells from blood. All receptors come from a human donor in good health. Some clones in this sample may be carry-over from other donors' samples. CDR3s include the opening cysteine and the closing phenylalanine or tryptophan.

CASSQTPNGAKNIQYF	TRBV4-3	TRBJ2-4
CASSSRLAGGPSSYNEQFF	TRBV5-1	TRBJ2-1
CASSLTGILSGANVLTF	TRBV7-9	TRBJ2-6
CSVETAWGSTYEQYF	TRBV29-1	TRBJ2-7
CASSSRQGDSPLHF	TRBV7-6	TRBJ1-6
CSAKELAGRTYEQYF	TRBV20-1	TRBJ2-7
CATGQSNQPQHF	TRBV6-2/TRBV6-3	TRBJ1-5
CASSSRDRQGEQYF	TRBV28	TRBJ2-7
CASSQGQGTNGYTF	TRBV7-9	TRBJ1-2
CSAAGAAYEQYF	TRBV20-1	TRBJ2-7
CASSIPGQGSYEQYF	TRBV7-8	TRBJ2-7
CSVARGSRLYSNQPQHF	TRBV29-1	TRBJ1-5
CASSSRQDEQYF	TRBV7-9	TRBJ2-7
CSVVGDTLSYEQYF	TRBV29-1	TRBJ2-7
CSVPPGLEGGYTF	TRBV29-1	TRBJ1-2
CASSSSVEGSNQFF	TRBV6-5	TRBJ2-1
CASSPWDSSDEQFF	TRBV9	TRBJ2-1
CASTGVTEAFF	TRBV30	TRBJ1-1
CASSPTGVWETQYF	TRBV27	TRBJ2-5
CSVEDQTNTQYF	TRBV29-1	TRBJ2-3
CASSPGRTYEQYF	TRBV18	TRBJ2-7
CSVRTSGIPRWDTQYF	TRBV29-1	TRBJ2-3
CASSPDSDTDTQYF	TRBV6-2/TRBV6-3	TRBJ2-3
CATSDLGPPTGELFF	TRBV24-1	TRBJ2-2
CASTPLNRGYEQYF	TRBV28	TRBJ2-7
CASTAEGNSYEQYF	TRBV28	TRBJ2-7
CASSEYFGVDYEQYF	TRBV25-1	TRBJ2-7
CASSPWGGRMYEQYF	TRBV28	TRBJ2-7
CASSLSPGSYNEQFF	TRBV7-3	TRBJ2-1
CASSLEEPGHSNTEAFF	TRBV5-1	TRBJ1-1
CASSLYLGQGSPLHF	TRBV28	TRBJ1-6
CASSYNTGLNIQYF	TRBV27	TRBJ2-4
CASSSSYAGEGTEAFF	TRBV7-9	TRBJ1-1
CSVEIGRNQPQHF	TRBV29-1	TRBJ1-5
CASSPGPGNEKLFF	TRBV7-2	TRBJ1-4
CASSQHSGAEEEQYF	TRBV4-1	TRBJ2-7
CASSATEHTEAFF	TRBV13	TRBJ1-1
CASSDGADSPVYEQYF	TRBV7-6	TRBJ2-7
CASSSGPNNEQFF	TRBV4-3	TRBJ2-1
CAWSPTDFNTEAFF	TRBV30	TRBJ1-1
CSGQGPTGELFF	TRBV29-1	TRBJ2-2
CASSKARPNQETQYF	TRBV21-1	TRBJ2-5